The clone carrying this TCR beta chain has only one observation. Assay used: immunoSEQ multiplex PCR; TCRdb lists only in-frame clones, some missing. The repertoire consists of hundreds of thousands of clones, with around 73% occurring once and the leading ten covering around 1.8%. The sample comes from a study of shared clonotypes between healthy human individuals. V was clipped by 5 bases and J by 0 bases, with 7 bases between them. Looked up from germline, CDR1 is WSHSY and CDR2 is SAAADI. This CDR3 spans 14 amino acids. This sequence joins TRBV10-2 and TRBJ1-4; D is uncertain. This receptor was identified in a woman younger than 45 in good health. Sequencing used memory CD4+ T cells sorted from blood. Subset noted: CD45RA-negative fraction. The CDR3 sequence is CASSNAATNEKLFF. CDR3 nucleotide sequence: TGCGCCAGCAGTAACGCTGCAACTAATGAAAAACTGTTTTTT.